This record covers a single T cell receptor (beta chain). What it binds is unknown. J lost 4 bases, V lost 3 bases, and 8 bases had no gene match. Germline V gives CDR1 SGHRS, CDR2 YFSETQ. CDR3 size: 16 residues. TCRdb independently ran MiXCR on the 5' RACE reads; one entry per CDR3 protein. The table shows 540,000 or so distinct CDR3 sequences, with more than 20% occurring only once. These data belong to a study of identical twins. General observations from the study: A lower insertion count was a feature of abundant cord blood beta clonotypes, with no such feature in memory repertoires. Modelling approaches yielded underestimates of out-of-frame TCR alpha sharing between monozygotic twins.

This sample was also put to use in a study of yellow fever vaccine responses in identical twins.

This TCR came from a woman aged 18-29 years in good health. Source material: CD4+ T cells sorted from blood. V is TRBV5-1 and J is TRBJ2-1, with 9 bases aligning to TRBD2. The CDR3 region is CASSSRGAGGYNEQFF. The CDR3 region has the DNA TGCGCCAGCAGCTCTAGGGGTGCGGGAGGGTACAATGAGCAGTTCTTC.